Included here is one T cell receptor beta chain sequence, with context. These data come from a study of blood T cell repertoires in COVID-19. Study information: Italy, Spain and the United States were the sources of the convalescent and acute COVID-19 samples. T cells, B-cell-depleted T cells, or PBMCs provided the cDNA or gDNA that served as material.

This CDR3 is 15 amino acids long. Germline CDR1 reads MNHEY; CDR2 reads SVGAGI. J gave up 0 bases and V 5 bases, and 6 bases lay outside the gene matches. In the authors' workflow: Amplification of reference gene primers was used by the study to estimate nucleated cell counts. Produced via immunoSEQ multiplex PCR; TCRdb's table is partial and in-frame only. V and J calls and clone size come straight from that table; D and trimming were deduced from the DNA. Seen here are approximately 220,000 clones, roughly 84% observed once, and the top ten hold around 3%. The chain uses TRBV6-5 and TRBJ2-7; 8 bases agree with TRBD2. Sequenced: peripheral blood. This sequence originates from a man aged 45-65 years who had recovered from COVID-19. CDR3 amino acids: CASSLTSESSYEQYF. CDR3 bases: TGTGCCAGCAGTCTGACTAGCGAGAGCTCCTACGAGCAGTACTTC.